Presented here are 8 T cell receptor beta chains from one specimen sequenced in a study of OX40 agonist ivuxolimab in advanced cancers. Produced via immunoSEQ multiplex PCR; TCRdb's table is partial and in-frame only. In the table there are more than 45,000 clones, roughly 86% of which are singletons. This specimen consisted of CD4+ or CD8+ T cells sorted from blood, obtained in a trial of the OX40 agonist ivuxolimab. The receptors were sampled from an adult with an advanced solid tumor such as melanoma, head and neck, liver or kidney cancer.

This chain links TRBV30 with TRBJ2-1; a weak D match, TRBD2 (6 bases). The V end was cut by 2 bases, the J end by 1 base, with 9 bases between. Germline V gives CDR1 GTSNPN, CDR2 SVGIG (reference sequence). The CDR3 runs 14 residues. CDR3 residues: CAWSRGASYNEQFF. In DNA, the CDR3 is TGTGCCTGGAGTCGCGGGGCATCCTACAATGAGCAGTTCTTC.

The chain recombines TRBV7-8 with TRBJ2-2; 10 bases match TRBD1. V shed 5 bases, J shed 2 bases, and the junction held 5 bases outside the gene matches. There are 16 residues in the CDR3. Germline V CDR1 and CDR2: SGHVS, FQNEAQ. The DNA of the CDR3 is TGTGCCAGCAGCCGCGACAGGGGGCGTAACACCGGGGAGCTGTTTTTT. It encodes CASSRDRGRNTGELFF.

V usage is TRBV30 and J usage is TRBJ2-5; D is undetermined. Trimming took off 3 bases at V and 3 bases at J, with 8 bases between the two ends. The CDR3 length is 12 residues. In germline, CDR1 is GTSNPN, CDR2 SVGIG (reference sequence). This CDR3 reads CAWSPEEETQYF. As DNA, the CDR3 is TGTGCCTGGAGCCCTGAGGAAGAGACCCAGTACTTC.

This clone came up once. This sequence joins TRBV6-1 and TRBJ2-5; weak D call: TRBD1 (5 bases). Between the trimmed V and J ends, which lost 6 bases and 4 bases, there was a span of 12 bases. The CDR3 loop spans 13 amino acids. Germline CDR1 and CDR2: MNHNS and SASEGT. CDR3: CASRDTHPETQYF. CDR3 DNA sequence: TGTGCCAGCAGGGACACACACCCAGAGACCCAGTACTTC.

This clone was seen a single time. V is TRBV5-4 and J is TRBJ2-3, with 7 positions matching TRBD1. Germline V gene lookup returns CDR1 SGHNT and CDR2 YYREEE (reference sequence). The V and J ends lost 4 bases and 3 bases, in that order; junction bases with no gene match: 11. The CDR3 spans 16 residues. CDR3 in DNA: TGTGCCAGCAGCCCCTACAGGGGTGGGGTGACAGATACGCAGTATTTT. Amino acids: CASSPYRGGVTDTQYF.

The CDR3 loop is CASSEPGEQYF. Here the CDR3 DNA reads TGTGCCAGCAGTGAGCCGGGCGAGCAGTACTTC. This chain joins TRBV2 and TRBJ2-7; D is unclear. Germline CDR1 SNHLY, CDR2 FYNNEI. This CDR3 region has 11 residues. The V end lost 3 bases, the J end lost 6 bases, and 6 bases lay between the germline ends.

The J gene is TRBJ2-6, the V gene TRBV7-2; 10 bases agree with TRBD1. The CDR3 contains 17 residues. Germline trimming cut 4 bases from V and 3 bases from J; bases unmatched to any gene: 6. CDR1 and CDR2 (germline): SGHTA, FQGNSA. The CDR3 loop reads CASSSSGTGVGANVLTF. The CDR3 nucleotides are TGTGCCAGCAGCTCCTCCGGGACAGGGGTTGGGGCCAACGTCCTGACTTTC.

The rearrangement joins TRBV15 to TRBJ2-1; 7 bases line up with TRBD1. After removal of 4 bases from V and 6 bases from J, the junction contained 12 bases not matched to a gene. Germline V gene sequence: CDR1 LNHNV, CDR2 YYDKDF (reference sequence). The CDR3 contains 16 residues. DNA of the CDR3: TGTGCCACCAGCACCGCCGACAGGGAAAGATCCAATGAGCAGTTCTTC. Translated: CATSTADRERSNEQFF.